These 23 T cell receptor beta chains were all obtained from the same sample, sequenced in a study of siplizumab effects on memory and regulatory T cells. Method: immunoSEQ multiplex PCR; TCRdb's copy keeps in-frame clones and lacks some. The sample comprises roughly 9,200 clones, approximately 42% of which are singletons, and over 8.5% rests with the top ten. Cells of the mixed lymphocyte reaction were cocultured at 37 degrees C for roughly 6 days. These receptors' targets are unknown. The specimen was CFSE-low (dividing) CD4+ T cells sorted from an allogeneic mixed lymphocyte reaction. The receptors here all came from a human donor in good health; the cells came from an allogeneic mixed lymphocyte reaction.

V gene TRBV7-9 combines with J gene TRBJ2-5; 7 bases are a match to TRBD2. The length of the CDR3 is 14 residues. CDR1 is SEHNR and CDR2 is FQNEAQ in the germline V gene (reference sequence). The J segment lost 5 bases and the V segment lost 1 base, leaving 4 bases of the junction unmatched. CDR3 nucleotide sequence: TGTGCCAGCAGCTTAGGTCTAGCGGTGGAGACCCAGTACTTC. Its translation is CASSLGLAVETQYF.

V is TRBV7-9 and J is TRBJ2-5; TRBD2 is a possible D gene (6 bases). The CDR3 is 15 amino acids. CDR1 and CDR2 from the germline V gene are SEHNR and FQNEAQ (reference sequence). V gave up 3 bases and J gave up 5 bases, with 16 bases separating them. CDR3 residues: CASSFASAMGETQYF. CDR3 coding DNA: TGTGCCAGCAGCTTCGCTAGCGCGATGGGGGAGACCCAGTACTTC.

This clone has more than one count but fewer than ten. The chain uses TRBV28 and TRBJ1-2; the D gene is possibly TRBD1 (5 bases). Per germline, CDR1 MDHEN and CDR2 SYDVKM. This CDR3 is 14 amino acids long. Trimming took 2 bases from V and 7 from J, leaving 14 bases between them. DNA of the CDR3: TGTGCCAGCAGTTTACAGGCAGGGATTAGTGGCTACACCTTC. Protein product: CASSLQAGISGYTF.

The chain carries TRBV21-1 and TRBJ1-2; the listed D gene, TRBD1, was not tested against the DNA. TRBV21-1 is a pseudogene. The CDR3 is made up of 13 amino acids. The CDR3 sequence is CASSKSRGFGYTF. In nucleotides, the CDR3 is TGTGCCAGCAGCAAGAGCAGGGGTTTTGGCTACACCTTC.

The V and J genes are TRBV18 and TRBJ2-2; D is unclear. V was clipped by 4 bases and J by 5 bases, with 8 bases between them. CDR1 and CDR2 (germline): KGHSH, LQKENI. This CDR3 is built from 13 residues. The CDR3 loop reads CASSLGRTGELFF. CDR3 nucleotide sequence: TGTGCCAGCTCACTTGGACGGACCGGGGAGCTGTTTTTT. The whole variable domain, remainder taken from reference TRBV18 and TRBJ2-2, is NAGVMQNPRHLVRRRGQEARLRCSPMKGHSHVYWYRQLPEEGLKFMVYLQKENIIDESGMPKERFSAEFPKEGPSILRIQQVVRGDSAAYFCASSLGRTGELFFGEGSRLTVL.

This chain connects TRBV6-5 to TRBJ2-7; D is undetermined. The germline gives CDR1 MNHEY, CDR2 SVGAGI. The V end was cut by 5 bases, the J end by 3 bases, with 8 bases between. There are 12 residues in the CDR3. CDR3 in amino acids: CASSRPIYEQYF. For the CDR3, the DNA is TGTGCCAGCAGTCGGCCAATCTACGAGCAGTACTTC.

By its share, this clone is medium-sized. The chain links TRBV9 to TRBJ2-1, with 9 nucleotides matching TRBD1. V shed 4 bases and J 0 bases; nucleotides not matched to a gene: 2. This CDR3 contains 15 residues. CDR1 SGDLS and CDR2 YYNGEE come from the germline V gene. The CDR3 DNA reads as TGTGCCAGCAGCTCGGGACAGGGCTCCTACAATGAGCAGTTCTTC. The encoded protein is CASSSGQGSYNEQFF.

This clone is medium-sized within its sample. This chain joins TRBV2 and TRBJ2-2; a weak D match, TRBD2 (5 bases). The CDR3 is made up of 12 amino acids. Germline V gives CDR1 SNHLY, CDR2 FYNNEI. V dropped 3 bases and J dropped 8 bases, with 7 bases sitting between them. This CDR3 is CASSDGVGELFF. DNA of the CDR3: TGTGCCAGCAGTGACGGGGTAGGGGAGCTGTTTTTT.

V and J are TRBV10-3 and TRBJ1-5; TRBD1 might be the D (6 bases). Germline loops: CDR1 ENHRY, CDR2 SYGVKD. This CDR3 is 15 amino acids long. V was pared by 0 bases and J by 7 bases, with 13 bases between. The CDR3 coding sequence is TGTGCCATCAGTGAGTCAGCGGGGGGCGCCCAGCCCCAGCATTTT. Protein: CAISESAGGAQPQHF.

There are a few counts of this clone. The chain recombines TRBV18 with TRBJ2-2; 11 nucleotides match TRBD2. Germline V gene data show CDR1 as KGHSH and CDR2 as LQKENI. The trim removed 3 bases at V and 4 bases at J, leaving 7 bases unmatched. CDR3 length: 17 residues. CDR3 sequence (DNA): TGTGCCAGCTCACCTCTAGCGGGAGGCCTATCCACCGGGGAGCTGTTTTTT. Its translation is CASSPLAGGLSTGELFF.

Only one count was recorded for this clone. The CDR3 loop reads CASSPRSDLYGYTF. CDR3 DNA sequence: TGTGCCAGCAGTCCCCGGTCGGACCTATATGGCTACACCTTC. V usage is TRBV6-1 and J usage is TRBJ1-2, with D unclear. Trimming stripped 5 bases from V and 5 bases from J, with 15 bases between. The germline V gene has CDR1 MNHNS and CDR2 SASEGT. The CDR3 spans 14 residues.

This clone was counted only a few times. The V call is TRBV9, the J call TRBJ2-1; 11 positions agree with TRBD2. V shed 2 bases and J 5 bases; nucleotides not matched to a gene: 6. CDR1 SGDLS and CDR2 YYNGEE come from the germline V gene. The length of the CDR3 is 16 residues. In DNA form, the CDR3 reads TGTGCCAGCAGCGTGGTAGCGGGAGGGCCCCACAATGAGCAGTTCTTC. This codes for CASSVVAGGPHNEQFF. Supplemented by reference TRBV9 and TRBJ2-1, the full variable domain reads DSGVTQTPKHLITATGQRVTLRCSPRSGDLSVYWYQQSLDQGLQFLIQYYNGEERAKGNILERFSAQQFPDLHSELNLSSLELGDSALYFCASSVVAGGPHNEQFFGPGTRLTVL.

The rearrangement uses TRBV5-5 and TRBJ2-5; D is possibly TRBD1 or TRBD2 (6 bases each). Trimming stripped 3 bases from V and 6 bases from J, with 18 bases between. Germline CDR1 SGHKS, CDR2 YYEKEE (reference sequence). CDR3 length equals 15 residues. Here the CDR3 DNA reads TGTGCCAGCAGCTCTGGAGGGGGTTTTATGAAGACCCAGTACTTC. It translates to CASSSGGGFMKTQYF.

The V gene is TRBV21-1, the J gene TRBJ2-5. TRBV21-1 constitutes a pseudogene. The CDR3 totals 15 residues. The CDR3 DNA sequence: TGTGCCAGCAGCAAACCGGGACCTCGCCAGGAGACCCAGTACTTC. It translates to CASSKPGPRQETQYF.

This sequence joins TRBV19 and TRBJ2-3; unclear D gene. Per the germline V gene, CDR1 is LNHDA and CDR2 is SQIVND (reference sequence). The V and J ends lost 6 bases and 0 bases respectively, with 19 bases between them. The CDR3 totals 17 residues. CDR3 residues: CASSPLRQRSSTDTQYF. Here the CDR3 DNA reads TGTGCCAGTAGCCCATTAAGGCAGAGAAGTAGCACAGATACGCAGTATTTT.

The chain employs TRBV7-3 and TRBJ2-1; the D gene is possibly TRBD2 (5 bases). The CDR3 length is 15 residues. Germline V lookup: CDR1 SGHTA, CDR2 FQGTGA. V gave up 2 bases and J gave up 2 bases, with 10 bases separating them. CDR3 in amino acids: CASSLHPGAYNEQFF. The CDR3 DNA sequence: TGTGCCAGCAGCTTACATCCCGGGGCCTACAATGAGCAGTTCTTC.

This clone was recorded once. This chain connects TRBV13 to TRBJ1-5; D gene uncertain. V gave up 6 bases and J gave up 3 bases, with 6 bases separating them. The CDR3 is 12 residues long. Germline V gene lookup returns CDR1 PRHDT and CDR2 FYEKMQ (reference sequence). CDR3 DNA sequence: TGTGCCAGCAGAACTGACAATCAGCCCCAGCATTTT. Translating it yields CASRTDNQPQHF.

This sequence joins TRBV7-2 and TRBJ1-1; D not resolved. V gave up 1 base and J gave up 3 bases, with 9 bases separating them. This CDR3 is 14 amino acids long. Germline-derived CDR1 and CDR2 are SGHTA and FQGNSA. CDR3 nucleotide sequence: TGTGCCAGCAGCTTAGTAGGCGTCTACACTGAAGCTTTCTTT. Its protein product is CASSLVGVYTEAFF.

This clone was seen a handful of times. The rearrangement links TRBV19 to TRBJ1-1; D gene unclear. Trimming cost V 5 bases and J 0 bases, with 7 bases left between them. Germline V gives CDR1 LNHDA, CDR2 SQIVND (reference sequence). This CDR3 is built from 13 residues. The chain's CDR3 is CASSSTVNTEAFF. The CDR3 DNA reads as TGTGCCAGTAGTTCCACGGTGAACACTGAAGCTTTCTTT.

By sample share, this clone is medium-sized (0.01 to 0.1%). This chain joins TRBV27 and TRBJ2-5; 7 bases match TRBD2. Germline-derived CDR1 and CDR2 are MNHEY and SMNVEV (reference sequence). The CDR3 loop spans 15 amino acids. V lost 3 bases to trimming and J lost 7 bases; unmatched junction nucleotides: 11. The CDR3 protein is CASSLTGGHRGTQYF. The CDR3 DNA follows: TGTGCCAGCAGTTTGACGGGAGGTCATCGGGGGACCCAGTACTTC.

Within the sample, this clone is medium-sized. The rearrangement links TRBV4-2 to TRBJ1-1; D not resolved. V lost 3 bases and J 1 base, leaving 12 bases between the germline ends. Germline loops: CDR1 LGHNA, CDR2 YNFKEQ. CDR3 length equals 15 residues. In DNA form, the CDR3 reads TGTGCCAGCAGCCACCCGGGAGCAACGAACACTGAAGCTTTCTTT. Its protein is CASSHPGATNTEAFF.

The rearrangement links TRBV2 to TRBJ2-1; D gene uncertain. V lost 5 bases, J lost 9 bases, and 8 bases lay in between. The CDR3 consists of 11 residues. CDR1 and CDR2 (germline): SNHLY, FYNNEI. CDR3 sequence: CASSRVLEQFF. In DNA, the CDR3 is TGTGCCAGCAGTAGGGTACTTGAGCAGTTCTTC.

This clone appeared a few times. The chain has TRBV19 and TRBJ2-5, with 10 bases fitting TRBD2. Germline-derived CDR1 and CDR2 are LNHDA and SQIVND (reference sequence). This CDR3 has 17 amino acids. V shed 2 bases and J 0 bases; nucleotides not matched to a gene: 6. This CDR3 is CASSIYRTSGHQETQYF. DNA for the CDR3: TGTGCCAGTAGTATATATAGGACTAGCGGACACCAAGAGACCCAGTACTTC. The whole variable domain, filled in from reference TRBV19 and TRBJ2-5, reads DGGITQSPKYLFRKEGQNVTLSCEQNLNHDAMYWYRQDPGQGLRLIYYSQIVNDFQKGDIAEGYSVSREKKESFPLTVTSAQKNPTAFYLCASSIYRTSGHQETQYFGPGTRLLVL.